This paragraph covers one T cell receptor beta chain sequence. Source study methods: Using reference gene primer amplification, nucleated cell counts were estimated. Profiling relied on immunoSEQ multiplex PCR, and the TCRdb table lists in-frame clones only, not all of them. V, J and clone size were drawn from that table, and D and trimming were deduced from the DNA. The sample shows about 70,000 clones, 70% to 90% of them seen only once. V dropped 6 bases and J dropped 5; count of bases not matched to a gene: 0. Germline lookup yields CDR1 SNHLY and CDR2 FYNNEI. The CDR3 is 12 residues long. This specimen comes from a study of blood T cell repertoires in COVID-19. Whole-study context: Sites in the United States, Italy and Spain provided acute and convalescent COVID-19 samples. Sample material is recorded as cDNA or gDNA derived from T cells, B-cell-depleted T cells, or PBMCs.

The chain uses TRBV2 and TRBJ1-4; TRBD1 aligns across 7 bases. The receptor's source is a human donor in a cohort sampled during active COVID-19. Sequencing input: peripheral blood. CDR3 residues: CASRGQNEKLFF. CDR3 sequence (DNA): TGTGCCAGCAGGGGACAGAATGAAAAACTGTTTTTT. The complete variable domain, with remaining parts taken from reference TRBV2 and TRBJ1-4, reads EPEVTQTPSHQVTQMGQEVILRCVPISNHLYFYWYRQILGQKVEFLVSFYNNEISEKSEIFDDQFSVERPDGSNFTLKIRSTKLEDSAMYFCASRGQNEKLFFGSGTQLSVL.